Listed below are T cell receptor beta chains from one sample, sequenced in a study of cytomegalovirus exposure and HLA in healthy donors. Using immunoSEQ multiplex PCR, the repertoire was profiled, and TCRdb retains in-frame clones only, with some absent. This sample has tens of thousands of clones; roughly 82% occur once, and the top ten carry under 15%. Material: PBMCs. The receptor source for this set is a man in his sixties or seventies in good health and CMV-seronegative. The CDR3 runs from the conserved cysteine through the conserved F or W. A D gene is named only where the DNA matches it firmly. Expanded clones get a size class; other rows say once, few or many, or leave the size out.

V	D	size	J	DNA	CDR3
TRBV6-5	.	few	TRBJ2-7	TGTGCCAGCAGTTACTCGATAAGGCGGTACGAGCAGTACTTC	CASSYSIRRYEQYF
TRBV5-1	.	.	TRBJ1-5	TGCGCCAGCAGCTTCACAGGGCGGGAGCAGCCCCAGCATTTT	CASSFTGREQPQHF
TRBV27	.	.	TRBJ1-1	TGTGCCAGCAGTTCAACCCCTAGGGGGGGCACTGAAGCTTTCTTT	CASSSTPRGGTEAFF
TRBV5-1	.	.	TRBJ2-5	TGCGCCAGCAGCTTTCTCGGGAGAGAAGAGACCCAGTACTTC	CASSFLGREETQYF
TRBV6-6	.	.	TRBJ2-7	TGTTTCTGCAGGCAGCAGACGGCCTACGAGCAGTACTTC	CFCRQQTAYEQYF
TRBV7-8	.	.	TRBJ2-5	TGTGCCAGCAAAAGGGGGAGGGAAGAGACCCAGTACTTC	CASKRGREETQYF
TRBV6-5	.	few	TRBJ1-4	TGTGCCAGCAGTTACTCGAGGGCGACAACTAATGAAAAACTGTTTTTT	CASSYSRATTNEKLFF
TRBV9	.	.	TRBJ2-7	TGTGCCAGCAGCGTAGGGGGCACAACAATCTCCTACGAGCAGTACTTC	CASSVGGTTISYEQYF
TRBV7-2	.	.	TRBJ2-1	TGTGCCAGCAGCCAAGATAGCGGCTTATACAATGAGCAGTTCTTC	CASSQDSGLYNEQFF
TRBV4-3	.	.	TRBJ1-6	TGCGCCAGCAGCCAAGATGGACACGGGAGTAATTCACCCCTCCACTTT	CASSQDGHGSNSPLHF
TRBV6-5	TRBD1	.	TRBJ1-4	TGTGCCAGCAGTTATCCGGGACAGCCTGAAAAACTGTTTTTT	CASSYPGQPEKLFF
TRBV6-5	.	.	TRBJ2-6	TGTGCCAGCAGTGCCTATACTGGGGCCAACGTCCTGACTTTC	CASSAYTGANVLTF
TRBV9	.	.	TRBJ2-1	TGTGCCAGCAGCGTAGCTGGGCAGTCCACCTACAATGAGCAGTTCTTC	CASSVAGQSTYNEQFF
TRBV11-3	TRBD2	once	TRBJ2-1	TGTGCCAGCAGCTTGGGACTAGCGGTAAAGGATGAGCAGTTCTTC	CASSLGLAVKDEQFF
TRBV28	.	.	TRBJ1-1	TGTGCCAGCAGTCTTCAGGCCACTGAAGCTTTCTTT	CASSLQATEAFF
TRBV10-1	.	.	TRBJ2-5	TGCGCCAGCAGTGTGACTGAGGGAGGCAAAGAGACCCAGTACTTC	CASSVTEGGKETQYF
TRBV7-9	.	.	TRBJ1-3	TGTGCCAGCGATAAAACAGCCTCTGGAAACACCATATATTTT	CASDKTASGNTIYF
TRBV19	TRBD1	few	TRBJ1-2	TGTGCCAGTCGCACCCTAGGGGGCGACTATGGCTACACCTTC	CASRTLGGDYGYTF
TRBV4-3	TRBD1	few	TRBJ1-1	TGCGCCAGCAGCCCAGAAATCAGGGGGACTGAAGCTTTCTTT	CASSPEIRGTEAFF
TRBV28	TRBD1	.	TRBJ2-1	TGTGCCAGCACCGGGACAGTCTACAATGAGCAGTTCTTC	CASTGTVYNEQFF